What follows is one T cell receptor (beta chain) and its context. The sample comes from a study of vaccination and CD4 T cells after COVID-19. Overall study context: Blood was drawn a median around 70 days post second dose, range 14 to 241.

This CDR3 spans 16 amino acids. V trimming: 6 bases; J trimming: 0 bases; junction bases outside the gene matches: 5. The germline CDR1 and CDR2 sequences are SGHVS and FQNEAQ. TCRdb re-called the PCR reads with MiXCR, one entry per CDR3 protein. The sample comprises around 21,000 distinct CDR3 sequences, 60% of which are singletons, and roughly 1.1% rests with the top ten. This TCR derives from a human donor who had recovered from COVID-19. The chain combines TRBV7-8 with TRBJ2-2, with 9 bases that match TRBD2. The sample consisted of CD4+ T cells from blood, taken after SARS-CoV-2 vaccination. CDR3 sequence (DNA): TGTGCCAGCAGGACTAGCGGTACGTCGAACACCGGGGAGCTGTTTTTT. Translating it yields CASRTSGTSNTGELFF.